The T cell receptor (beta chain) described here comes from a study of T-cell reconstitution after alpha-beta-depleted transplantation in children. Study-level points and caveats: The study traced high day-60 TCRbeta diversity in some patients to surviving recipient T cells and thymic progenitors. Several hundred graft clones that had expanded were reportedly the source of alpha-beta T cells about two months after transplant. T-cell counts and diversity were attributed mostly to newly produced T cells one year after transplant.

Construction of the TCRbeta library involved unique molecular identifiers. TCRdb called the PCR reads again in MiXCR, with one record for every CDR3 protein. The sample gives over 200,000 distinct CDR3 sequences, about 11% of which show up once; over 25% is in the top ten. In its sample, this clonotype was seen many times. Its antigen is not identified. CDR3 length: 15 amino acids. CDR1 and CDR2 from the germline V gene are SNHLY and FYNNEI. With 7 bases clipped from V and 1 base from J, the junction kept 5 bases outside the gene matches. Here the sequenced sample was PBMCs, taken before TCRalphabeta/CD19-depleted stem cell transplant. V usage is TRBV2 and J usage is TRBJ2-1, with 9 bases fitting TRBD2. The source is a child under three years old with acute myeloid leukemia, due to receive a stem cell transplant. In nucleotides, the CDR3 is TGTGCCAGCACAAGCGGGGGGCCTTCCTACAATGAGCAGTTCTTC. Translation gives CASTSGGPSYNEQFF.